This T cell receptor beta chain stems from a study of monozygotic twins with cystic fibrosis. Points from the study as a whole: Monozygotic CF twins shared more identical nucleotide clonotypes than unrelated patients. Age, concordance and disease severity did not associate with shared CDR3 numbers. In 13 of 16 pairs, V gene usage was closest to the co-twin's.

Sequencing used immunoSEQ multiplex PCR; TCRdb keeps in-frame clones, though not all of them. The table lists around 23,000 clones, 91% of them singletons. A note on this clone: Its target is not known.

V was shortened by 0 bases and J by 3 bases, with 6 bases between the two germline ends. The germline V gene has CDR1 SGHRS and CDR2 YFSETQ. The CDR3 has 13 residues. This chain uses TRBV5-1 with TRBJ1-2; no clear D. This sequence was found in a girl aged 2 to 9 with cystic fibrosis. What was sequenced was blood. Here the CDR3 reads CASSLGPHYGYTF. CDR3 sequence (DNA): TGCGCCAGCAGCTTGGGACCGCACTATGGCTACACCTTC.